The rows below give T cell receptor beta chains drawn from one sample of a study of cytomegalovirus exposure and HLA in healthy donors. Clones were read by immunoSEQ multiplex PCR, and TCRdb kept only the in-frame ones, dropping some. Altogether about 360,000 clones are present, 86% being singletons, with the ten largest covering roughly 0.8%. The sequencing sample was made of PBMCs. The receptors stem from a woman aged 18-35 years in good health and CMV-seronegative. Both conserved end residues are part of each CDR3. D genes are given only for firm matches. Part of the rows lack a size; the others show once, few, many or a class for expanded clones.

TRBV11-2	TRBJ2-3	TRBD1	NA	CASSSRQGRTDTQYF	TGTGCCAGCAGCTCCAGACAGGGGCGCACAGATACGCAGTATTTT
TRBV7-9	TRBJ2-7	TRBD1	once	CASSPTRGQAYEQYF	TGTGCCAGCAGCCCGACCAGGGGGCAGGCCTACGAGCAGTACTTC
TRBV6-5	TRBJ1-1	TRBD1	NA	CATIPTGGNTEAFF	TGTGCCACCATACCTACAGGGGGGAACACTGAAGCTTTCTTT
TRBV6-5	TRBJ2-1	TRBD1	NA	CASRRDRDYNEQFF	TGTGCCAGCAGGCGGGACAGGGATTACAATGAGCAGTTCTTC
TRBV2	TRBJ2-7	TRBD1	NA	CASRPGQGSYEQYF	TGTGCCAGCAGGCCGGGACAGGGAAGCTACGAGCAGTACTTC
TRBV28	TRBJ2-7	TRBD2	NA	CASSPPGLAGHYEQYF	TGTGCCAGCAGTCCCCCCGGGCTAGCGGGACATTACGAGCAGTACTTC
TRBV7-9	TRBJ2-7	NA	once	CASSFHGTYEQYF	TGTGCCAGCAGCTTTCACGGGACATACGAGCAGTACTTC
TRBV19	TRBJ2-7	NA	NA	CASRAASGQIYEQYF	TGTGCCAGTAGAGCGGCTTCGGGACAAATCTACGAGCAGTACTTC
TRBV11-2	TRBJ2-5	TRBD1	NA	CASSIGQGAGETQYF	TGTGCCAGCAGCATCGGACAGGGGGCGGGAGAGACCCAGTACTTC
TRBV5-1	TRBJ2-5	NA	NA	CASSGGRTEETQYF	TGCGCCAGCAGCGGGGGCCGGACAGAAGAGACCCAGTACTTC
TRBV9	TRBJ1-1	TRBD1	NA	CASSPSDRVGAEAFF	TGTGCCAGCAGCCCTTCGGACAGGGTCGGGGCTGAAGCTTTCTTT